This TCR beta chain was documented in a study of cytomegalovirus exposure and HLA in healthy donors. Whole-study results and caveats: Per published reports, the classifier diagnosed cytomegalovirus status with high specificity and sensitivity.

Germline loops: CDR1 SGHRS, CDR2 YFSETQ. The CDR3 totals 12 residues. V shed 4 bases and J shed 5 bases, with 10 bases lying between them. This clone was seen a few times. Its target is unknown. Method: immunoSEQ multiplex PCR; TCRdb's copy keeps in-frame clones and lacks some. The sample records roughly 300,000 clones, 86% being singletons. Sequenced material: PBMCs. The receptor's source is a woman aged 18 to 35 in good health and CMV-seronegative. J is TRBJ2-7 and V is TRBV5-1; D possibly corresponds to TRBD1 (6 bases). The DNA of the CDR3 is TGCGCCAGCAGCCTGACAGGTCACGAGCAGTACTTC. This sequence encodes CASSLTGHEQYF.